Described below is a single T cell receptor (beta chain) sequence and its context. The antigen is not known. This specimen comes from a study of T cell responses to AZD1222 COVID-19 vaccine. As for the study in general: Second-dose schedules of about 4 or about 12 weeks were combined.

Study results and limitations: The CD4 TCRs associated with vaccination extended across spike and predominated at 160-218 and 743-854. Reportedly, nearly half of unique spike TCRs recognized epitopes outside B.1.351/B.1.1.7 mutations.

The data were produced by immunoSEQ multiplex PCR, yet TCRdb's version contains in-frame clones alone and is incomplete. Seen here are about 120,000 clones, about nine tenths observed once, and the top ten hold 1% to 1.5%. The source material was peripheral blood, sampled on day 0 of AZD1222 vaccination. This clonotype originated in an adult in good health.

CDR3 bases: TGTGCCAGCAGCTCCTCGAGAGTCGGGAATGAGCAGTTCTTC. This encodes CASSSSRVGNEQFF. The chain combines TRBV11-3 with TRBJ2-1; D is ambiguous. The CDR3 contains 14 residues. Germline V gene data show CDR1 as SGHNT and CDR2 as YENEEA. V gave up 4 bases and J gave up 7 bases, with 14 bases separating them. Full variable domain (rest looked up from reference TRBV11-3 and TRBJ2-1): EAGVVQSPRYKIIEKKQPVAFWCNPISGHNTLYWYLQNLGQGPELLIRYENEEAVDDSQLPKDRFSAERLKGVDSTLKIQPAELGDSAVYLCASSSSRVGNEQFFGPGTRLTVL.